The 10 T cell receptor beta chains in this list originate from one sample, sequenced in a study of OX40 agonist ivuxolimab in advanced cancers. Using immunoSEQ multiplex PCR, the repertoire was profiled, and TCRdb retains in-frame clones only, with some absent. The table includes about 50,000 clones, around 80% detected once. The starting material was CD4+ or CD8+ T cells sorted from blood, obtained in a trial of the OX40 agonist ivuxolimab. These receptors came from an adult with an advanced solid tumor such as melanoma, head and neck, liver or kidney cancer.

J is TRBJ2-7 and V is TRBV5-1, with D hard to call. CDR3 length: 15 amino acids. Trimming shortened V by 4 bases and J by 0 bases, and 14 bases separated the two germline ends. The germline V gene has CDR1 SGHRS and CDR2 YFSETQ. The CDR3 loop reads CASSRVVRGSYEQYF. The CDR3 DNA reads as TGCGCCAGCAGCCGAGTCGTAAGAGGCTCCTACGAGCAGTACTTC.

The chain carries TRBV5-6 and TRBJ2-1; 8 nucleotides align to TRBD2. Germline V gene lookup returns CDR1 SGHDT and CDR2 YYEEEE. The CDR3 has 13 amino acids. Trimming cost V 6 bases and J 6 bases; bases outside gene matches: 5. The CDR3 coding sequence is TGTGCCAGCACCTACGGACTAGCCAATGAGCAGTTCTTC. This encodes CASTYGLANEQFF.

V is TRBV5-4 and J is TRBJ2-3; 11 bases fit TRBD2. The CDR3 runs 17 residues. J was trimmed by 3 bases and V by 4 bases; bases with no gene match: 10. From germline, CDR1 is SGHNT and CDR2 YYREEE (reference sequence). The CDR3 region has the DNA TGTGCCAGCAGCCGTGGGACTACTAGCGGGAGTACAGATACGCAGTATTTT. Its translation: CASSRGTTSGSTDTQYF.

The chain carries TRBV7-2 and TRBJ1-5; D is ambiguous. The CDR3 runs 12 residues. Germline CDR1 and CDR2: SGHTA and FQGNSA. The V gene lost 4 bases and the J gene lost 11 bases, with 12 bases spanning the gap. In nucleotides, the CDR3 is TGTGCCAGCAGCTCCAGTCCAGGAGCCCAGCATTTT. Protein product: CASSSSPGAQHF.

V and J are TRBV29-1 and TRBJ1-4; TRBD1 matches at 8 bases. V was pared by 7 bases and J by 4 bases, with 17 bases of the junction left unmatched. Germline V gives CDR1 SQVTM, CDR2 ANQGSEA. CDR3 length: 17 amino acids. The CDR3 sequence is CSAYGWDRPIGNEKLFF. The CDR3 nucleotides read TGCAGCGCCTACGGCTGGGACAGGCCGATTGGTAATGAAAAACTGTTTTTT. Based on the CDR3 plus reference TRBV29-1 and TRBJ1-4, the full variable domain is SAVISQKPSRDICQRGTSLTIQCQVDSQVTMMFWYRQQPGQSLTLIATANQGSEATYESGFVIDKFPISRPNLTFSTLTVSNMSPEDSSIYLCSAYGWDRPIGNEKLFFGSGTQLSVL.

The V and J genes are TRBV19 and TRBJ2-5; TRBD1 is a possible D gene (6 bases). CDR1 is LNHDA, CDR2 SQIVND, per germline (reference sequence). Trimming took 8 bases from V and 5 from J, leaving 21 bases between them. The CDR3 is 15 residues long. The CDR3 DNA is TGTGCCAGTGGGGGCGACCCATTAGGTGTGGAGACCCAGTACTTC. Amino acids: CASGGDPLGVETQYF.

This chain links TRBV7-8 with TRBJ1-5, with D tentatively TRBD1 (6 bases). The V gene lost 5 bases and the J gene lost 5 bases, with 19 bases spanning the gap. Germline V lookup: CDR1 SGHVS, CDR2 FQNEAQ. The CDR3 has 16 residues. The CDR3 spells CASSPTWTAFYQPQHF. The CDR3 nucleotides are TGTGCCAGCAGCCCTACCTGGACAGCCTTCTATCAGCCCCAGCATTTT. The full variable domain, with the rest looked up from reference TRBV7-8 and TRBJ1-5, is GAGVSQSPRYKVAKRGQDVALRCDPISGHVSLFWYQQALGQGPEFLTYFQNEAQLDKSGLPSDRFFAERPEGSVSTLKIQRTQQEDSAVYLCASSPTWTAFYQPQHFGDGTRLSIL.

The J gene is TRBJ2-3, the V gene TRBV10-1; maybe TRBD1 (6 bases). The CDR3 extends over 14 amino acids. V dropped 8 bases and J dropped 5 bases, with 17 bases sitting between them. CDR1 and CDR2 from the germline V gene are WNHNN and SYGVQD (reference sequence). Here the CDR3 reads CASSSGGAGDTQYF. The CDR3 DNA reads TGCGCCAGCTCCTCTGGGGGCGCCGGAGATACGCAGTATTTT.

The rearrangement uses TRBV27 and TRBJ2-7; 15 nucleotides agree with TRBD2. The J segment lost 10 bases and the V segment lost 9 bases, leaving 7 bases of the junction unmatched. The CDR3 has 13 residues. Looked up from germline, CDR1 is MNHEY and CDR2 is SMNVEV (reference sequence). The CDR3: CASAGTSGRNQYF. The CDR3 DNA sequence: TGTGCCAGTGCCGGGACTAGCGGGAGGAACCAGTACTTC.

The rearrangement links TRBV19 to TRBJ2-1; D is perhaps TRBD2 (7 bases). Trimming took off 2 bases at V and 2 bases at J, with 19 bases between the two ends. This CDR3 has 18 amino acids. Germline V gives CDR1 LNHDA, CDR2 SQIVND (reference sequence). DNA for the CDR3: TGTGCCAGTAGTATACTCCCCTCGGGCGGGGGCACCTACAATGAGCAGTTCTTC. Residues: CASSILPSGGGTYNEQFF.